The clone carrying this TCR beta chain was seen ten or more times. What it binds is not known. As the library was built, unique molecular identifiers were attached to individual cDNA molecules. Original analysis: Counts of TCRs in each sample centred on a median of roughly 89,000 and extended from around 25,000 to 690,000. One entry per CDR3 protein results from TCRdb running MiXCR on the RACE reads. It is TCRdb's table, rather than the study itself, that gives the V and J calls and clone size. This table has roughly 49,000 distinct CDR3 sequences, 4.3% appearing once. The time point here: healthy volunteer bleed at 2 weeks. Unfractionated whole blood yielded total RNA. This sample is part of a study of human T cells and chemical hapten exposure. Study summary: The study traced per-sample TCR yield variation mainly to small differences in pooled library volumes.

Whole-study results and caveats: TCRs above 1 in 1000 frequency stayed constant with DPC sensitization.

Trimming removed 7 bases at V and 4 bases at J, with 10 bases between. CDR1 LNHDA and CDR2 SQIVND come from the germline V gene (reference sequence). This CDR3 is built from 12 residues. Sequenced material: whole blood. The V and J genes are TRBV19 and TRBJ1-2; the D is unclear. The receptor was isolated from a female donor in good health. Some clones in this sample may be carry-over from other donors' samples. CDR3 DNA: TGTGCCAGTACCGGGCGCAGCTATGGCTACACCTTC. Amino acids: CASTGRSYGYTF.